This entry concerns a single T cell receptor (beta chain). What it binds is not known. During colonoscopy, one to two rectal pinch biopsies were collected. This sample stems from a study of pediatric ulcerative colitis. The method was immunoSEQ multiplex PCR; TCRdb's version includes in-frame clones alone and lacks a portion of them. This table holds some 50,000 clones, around 78% found once. Broader study findings: No controls had the two rectal clonotypes shared by ulcerative colitis patients. Blood-rectal clonal overlap within each person was significantly higher in ulcerative colitis patients than controls.

The sequence was obtained from a girl aged 5-17 years with moderate ulcerative colitis. The source material was gut tissue.

This CDR3 reads CASSLNEQFF. The CDR3 region has the DNA TGTGCCAGCAGTCTCAATGAGCAGTTCTTC. The chain combines TRBV2 with TRBJ2-1; no firm D call. CDR1 is SNHLY, CDR2 FYNNEI, per germline. Trimming took off 5 bases at V and 6 bases at J, with 2 bases between the two ends. This CDR3 has 10 amino acids.